The 20 T cell receptor beta chains below were found in one sample sequenced in a study of T cell changes during pregnancy in multiple sclerosis (dated by TCRdb to about 2019). To prepare the library, the immunoSEQ multiplex PCR assay was applied. TCRdb carries this immuneACCESS record with in-frame sequences only. Its versions omit some clonotypes, under half of them owing to an unresolved V gene in the studies checked, with the rest unexplained. Counted in this sample were about 48,000 clones; about 88% of them appeared once. The ten largest clones add up to over 0.95% of the sample. Sequenced material: CD4+ T cells from peripheral blood mononuclear cells, taken in the second trimester of pregnancy. The receptors were sampled from a female donor with multiple sclerosis, enrolled in a pregnancy study.

This clone was seen a handful of times. The chain recombines TRBV29-1 with TRBJ1-2; 7 nucleotides line up with TRBD1. The CDR3 has 11 amino acids. The V gene's germline CDR1 is SQVTM and CDR2 ANQGSEA. Losses at the gene ends were 3 bases for V and 6 bases for J; bases not matched to a gene: 1. CDR3 residues: CSVDRGDGYTF. The CDR3 nucleotides are TGCAGCGTTGACAGGGGGGATGGCTACACCTTC.

DNA of the CDR3: TGCAGCGTGGCGACTAGTGATGAGCAGTTCTTC. Translated, it gives CSVATSDEQFF. J is TRBJ2-1 and V is TRBV29-1, with a tentative D call TRBD2 (6 bases). The CDR3 extends over 11 amino acids. Trimming left V 6 bases short and J 8 bases short, with 11 bases between. The germline V gene has CDR1 SQVTM and CDR2 ANQGSEA.

For the CDR3, the DNA is TGTGCCAGCAGTTTAGGAGGACAGGGGTCAGCAGGCTACACCTTC. The encoded protein is CASSLGGQGSAGYTF. This chain uses TRBV27 with TRBJ1-2; 9 bases fit TRBD1. Germline V lookup: CDR1 MNHEY, CDR2 SMNVEV (reference sequence). J lost 8 bases, V lost 2 bases, and 9 bases had no gene match. The CDR3 contains 15 residues.

The chain has TRBV5-1 and TRBJ1-6, with unresolved D. Germline lookup yields CDR1 SGHRS and CDR2 YFSETQ. This CDR3 has 13 residues. The V gene lost 6 bases and the J gene lost 5 bases, with 9 bases spanning the gap. CDR3 in amino acids: CASKVGDNSPLHF. DNA for the CDR3: TGCGCCAGCAAAGTGGGAGATAATTCACCCCTCCACTTT.

The gene calls are TRBV7-2 and TRBJ2-2, with 8 bases identical to TRBD1. The CDR3 covers 16 residues. Germline-derived CDR1 and CDR2 are SGHTA and FQGNSA. J was trimmed by 1 base and V by 3 bases; bases with no gene match: 4. The DNA of the CDR3 is TGTGCCAGCAGCTTGGCTGGGACAGGGAACACCGGGGAGCTGTTTTTT. Its translation: CASSLAGTGNTGELFF.

This chain joins TRBV6-1 and TRBJ1-1, with D possibly TRBD1 on 5 matching bases. This CDR3 region has 14 residues. V was clipped by 7 bases and J by 7 bases, with 19 bases between them. The germline V gene encodes CDR1 MNHNS and CDR2 SASEGT. As DNA, the CDR3 is TGTGCCAGCACCCCAGCCCTAAGACAGAATGAAGCTTTCTTT. Protein: CASTPALRQNEAFF.

The V call is TRBV28, the J call TRBJ2-3; possible D gene TRBD2, 6 bases. Trimming took off 2 bases at V and 3 bases at J, with 15 bases between the two ends. The CDR3 has 16 amino acids. Germline V CDR1 and CDR2: MDHEN, SYDVKM. CDR3 loop: CASSLRWMGRTDTQYF. In DNA, the CDR3 is TGTGCCAGCAGTTTAAGATGGATGGGGAGGACAGATACGCAGTATTTT. The complete variable domain, with remaining parts taken from reference TRBV28 and TRBJ2-3, reads DVKVTQSSRYLVKRTGEKVFLECVQDMDHENMFWYRQDPGLGLRLIYFSYDVKMKEKGDIPEGYSVSREKKERFSLILESASTNQTSMYLCASSLRWMGRTDTQYFGPGTRLTVL.

The chain combines TRBV28 with TRBJ1-1; 7 positions agree with TRBD1. V shed 7 bases, J shed 4 bases, and the junction held 12 bases outside the gene matches. The CDR3 covers 15 residues. From germline, CDR1 is MDHEN and CDR2 SYDVKM. CDR3 bases: TGTGCCAGCAACCTAATACAGGGGCTTGGCACTGAAGCTTTCTTT. This encodes CASNLIQGLGTEAFF.

This chain links TRBV6-1 with TRBJ2-5, with TRBD2 identical over 11 bases. V shed 4 bases, J shed 3 bases, and the junction held 4 bases outside the gene matches. Germline V lookup: CDR1 MNHNS, CDR2 SASEGT. This CDR3 contains 15 residues. CDR3 residues: CASSAGTSGKETQYF. The CDR3 bases are TGTGCCAGCAGTGCGGGGACTAGCGGAAAAGAGACCCAGTACTTC.

The J gene is TRBJ2-1, the V gene TRBV4-3; D ambiguous. This CDR3 region has 15 residues. Looked up from germline, CDR1 is LGHNA and CDR2 is YSLEER. The V end lost 0 bases, the J end lost 3 bases, and 9 bases lay between the germline ends. The CDR3 spells CASSQDLGFYNEQFF. CDR3 nucleotides: TGCGCCAGCAGCCAAGATCTCGGGTTCTACAATGAGCAGTTCTTC.

This chain connects TRBV4-1 to TRBJ2-5, with 8 bases fitting TRBD2. The CDR3 covers 15 residues. J lost 5 bases, V lost 1 base, and 6 bases had no gene match. Germline V gives CDR1 MGHRA, CDR2 YSYEKL. The CDR3 protein is CASSQVMTSAETQYF. Here the CDR3 DNA reads TGCGCCAGCAGCCAAGTAATGACTAGCGCGGAGACCCAGTACTTC.

The chain couples TRBV4-1 to TRBJ2-2; D is unresolved. The germline CDR1 and CDR2 sequences are MGHRA and YSYEKL. V was trimmed by 3 bases and J by 0 bases, leaving 8 bases between them. The CDR3 covers 15 residues. CDR3 nucleotides: TGCGCCAGCAGCCAGCGGTCCCCGAACACCGGGGAGCTGTTTTTT. As protein: CASSQRSPNTGELFF.

The chain recombines TRBV5-1 with TRBJ2-5; perhaps TRBD2 as D (5 bases). V lost 2 bases, J lost 0 bases, and 8 bases lay in between. Germline CDR1 is SGHRS and CDR2 is YFSETQ. This CDR3 has 14 amino acids. The CDR3 region has the DNA TGCGCCAGCAGCTTCTCCGGGGACCAAGAGACCCAGTACTTC. This gives the protein CASSFSGDQETQYF.

Of note for this clone: Other nucleotide sequences from this sample produce the same CDR3. The gene calls are TRBV18 and TRBJ2-1; 13 nucleotides agree with TRBD2. The junction had 4 bases not matched to a gene; V was cut back by 6 bases and J by 5 bases. Germline V gives CDR1 KGHSH, CDR2 LQKENI. CDR3 length: 15 residues. DNA of the CDR3: TGTGCCAGCTCCCCTGGACTAGCGGGAGACAATGAGCAGTTCTTC. Translated, it gives CASSPGLAGDNEQFF. The complete variable domain, with remaining parts taken from reference TRBV18 and TRBJ2-1, reads NAGVMQNPRHLVRRRGQEARLRCSPMKGHSHVYWYRQLPEEGLKFMVYLQKENIIDESGMPKERFSAEFPKEGPSILRIQQVVRGDSAAYFCASSPGLAGDNEQFFGPGTRLTVL.

This clone was found once. The V call is TRBV18, the J call TRBJ2-2; 7 positions agree with TRBD1. The germline V gene has CDR1 KGHSH and CDR2 LQKENI. Trimming removed 6 bases from V and 3 bases from J; junction bases left unmatched: 7. The CDR3 extends over 15 amino acids. CDR3 loop: CASSRDSPDTGELFF. The CDR3 DNA reads as TGTGCCAGCTCCCGGGACAGCCCGGACACCGGGGAGCTGTTTTTT.

This chain uses TRBV7-3 with TRBJ1-1; 8 bases are a match to TRBD1. Germline values: CDR1 SGHTA, CDR2 FQGTGA. CDR3 length: 14 residues. With V trimmed by 5 bases and J by 4 bases, 6 bases remained unmatched. The CDR3 DNA follows: TGTGCCAGCAGCCCCACAGGGGGAGGCACTGAAGCTTTCTTT. The encoded protein is CASSPTGGGTEAFF.

This rearrangement joins TRBV7-9 to TRBJ2-3; D is unclear. Per the germline V gene, CDR1 is SEHNR and CDR2 is FQNEAQ (reference sequence). V was clipped by 0 bases and J by 1 base, with 5 bases between them. The length of the CDR3 is 14 residues. The CDR3, as DNA: TGTGCCAGCAGCTTAGCCCAGGGCACAGATACGCAGTATTTT. Translation: CASSLAQGTDTQYF.

This clone is a singleton in its sample. This sequence joins TRBV2 and TRBJ1-2, with D uncertain. Germline V CDR1 and CDR2: SNHLY, FYNNEI. This CDR3 is built from 12 residues. Trimming left V 7 bases short and J 8 bases short, with 14 bases between. The CDR3 sequence: CASTTGAGGYTF. The CDR3 DNA is TGTGCCAGCACCACGGGAGCGGGGGGCTACACCTTC.

The chain employs TRBV7-9 and TRBJ2-5; tentative D call: TRBD1 (5 bases). The CDR3 consists of 16 residues. With 5 bases removed from V and 4 bases from J, the gap between germline ends came to 20 bases. Germline CDR1 is SEHNR and CDR2 is FQNEAQ (reference sequence). CDR3 protein: CASSPRVGLGAETQYF. CDR3 nucleotides: TGTGCCAGCAGCCCAAGGGTCGGCTTAGGGGCAGAGACCCAGTACTTC. Using reference TRBV7-9 and TRBJ2-5 for the parts outside the CDR3, the full variable domain is DTGVSQNPRHKITKRGQNVTFRCDPISEHNRLYWYRQTLGQGPEFLTYFQNEAQLEKSRLLSDRFSAERPKGSFSTLEIQRTEQGDSAMYLCASSPRVGLGAETQYFGPGTRLLVL.

The CDR3 is CASKRRGGYTF. In DNA form, the CDR3 reads TGCGCCAGCAAGCGAAGGGGGGGCTACACCTTC. The chain links TRBV23-1 to TRBJ1-2; a weak D match, TRBD1 (6 bases). TRBV23-1 is filed as an ORF, its function uncertain. The CDR3 spans 11 residues. V lost 7 bases and J 8 bases, leaving 11 bases between the germline ends.